Below, 32 T cell receptor beta chains from the same sample are listed, as sequenced in a study of T-cell reconstitution after alpha-beta-depleted transplantation in children. Unique molecular identifiers were used to barcode this TCRbeta library. TCRdb called the PCR reads again in MiXCR, with one record for every CDR3 protein. The sample includes 90,000 to 130,000 distinct CDR3 sequences, around 10% of them seen just once. The sequences come from PBMCs, collected before TCRalphabeta/CD19-depleted stem cell transplant. The receptors originated from a boy aged 2 to 9 with acute lymphoblastic leukemia, due to receive a stem cell transplant.

There are a few counts of this clonotype. CDR3 sequence reads: CASTPGQTNTGELFF. The DNA of the CDR3 is TGTGCCAGCACACCGGGACAAACGAACACCGGGGAGCTGTTTTTT. The chain recombines TRBV7-2 with TRBJ2-2; a weak D match, TRBD1 (6 bases). The CDR3 spans 15 residues. Germline assignment: CDR1 SGHTA and CDR2 FQGNSA. Trimming took 7 bases from V and 0 from J, leaving 12 bases between them. Based on the CDR3 plus reference TRBV7-2 and TRBJ2-2, the full variable domain is GAGVSQSPSNKVTEKGKDVELRCDPISGHTALYWYRQSLGQGLEFLIYFQGNSAPDKSGLPSDRFSAERTGGSVSTLTIQRTQQEDSAVYLCASTPGQTNTGELFFGEGSRLTVL.

A few counts support this clonotype. The CDR3 spells CASSLDWYGTEAFF. Here the CDR3 DNA reads TGTGCCAGCAGCTTAGATTGGTATGGCACTGAAGCTTTCTTT. The V gene is TRBV7-8, the J gene TRBJ1-1; D not certain. Per germline, CDR1 SGHVS and CDR2 FQNEAQ. V lost 1 base, J lost 4 bases, and 10 bases lay in between. The CDR3 totals 14 residues.

This clonotype has a handful of counts. This chain uses TRBV27 with TRBJ2-5; 8 bases fit TRBD2. The trim removed 2 bases at V and 1 base at J, leaving 12 bases unmatched. CDR1 is MNHEY and CDR2 is SMNVEV in the germline V gene (reference sequence). CDR3 length equals 18 residues. This CDR3 is CASSLRAPRGGSQETQYF. The CDR3 DNA follows: TGTGCCAGCAGTTTACGGGCCCCTCGGGGGGGCTCCCAAGAGACCCAGTACTTC.

This clonotype was found many times. This rearrangement joins TRBV6-5 to TRBJ2-1; D gene unclear. Deletions cut 8 bases from V and 9 bases from J, with 14 bases between. The CDR3 is made up of 12 amino acids. The germline V gene has CDR1 MNHEY and CDR2 SVGAGI. The CDR3 region is CASASFLGEQFF. Here the CDR3 DNA reads TGTGCCAGCGCTTCATTCTTGGGTGAGCAGTTCTTC.

The V gene is TRBV20-1, the J gene TRBJ2-7; perhaps TRBD2 as D (5 bases). V was pared by 1 base and J by 0 bases, with 10 bases between. Per germline, CDR1 DFQATT and CDR2 SNEGSKA (reference sequence). This CDR3 is 14 amino acids long. CDR3 loop: CSARGGLSSYEQYF. CDR3 coding DNA: TGCAGTGCTAGAGGCGGGCTGAGCTCCTACGAGCAGTACTTC.

The chain recombines TRBV18 with TRBJ2-1; 9 nucleotides agree with TRBD2. This CDR3 comprises 14 residues. V lost 6 bases and J lost 5; bases outside the gene matches: 5. CDR1 and CDR2 from the germline V gene are KGHSH and LQKENI. Written as DNA, the CDR3 is TGTGCCAGCTCGACGGGGACTAGCAACAATGAGCAGTTCTTC. Its translation is CASSTGTSNNEQFF.

This clonotype turned up a few times. The chain is built from TRBV5-1 and TRBJ1-1; TRBD1 is a possible D gene (5 bases). Trimming removed 1 base from V and 1 base from J, with 14 bases in between. This CDR3 is built from 16 residues. Germline-derived CDR1 and CDR2 are SGHRS and YFSETQ. The CDR3 spells CASSLNPGHKNTEAFF. CDR3 nucleotides: TGCGCCAGCAGCTTGAATCCGGGGCATAAGAACACTGAAGCTTTCTTT.

The chain employs TRBV12-3 or TRBV12-4 and TRBJ1-1; 7 positions match TRBD1. V dropped 3 bases and J dropped 2; count of bases not matched to a gene: 6. This CDR3 is built from 15 residues. The CDR3 DNA is TGTGCCAGCAGTTTCGACAGGGCGGCCAACACTGAAGCTTTCTTT. This encodes CASSFDRAANTEAFF.

This clonotype is medium-sized (0.01 to 0.1%) by share. The chain couples TRBV7-6 to TRBJ2-1; 8 positions match TRBD1. This CDR3 spans 15 amino acids. Trimming took 5 bases from V and 6 from J; bases not matched to a gene: 9. Germline lookup yields CDR1 SGHVS and CDR2 FNYEAQ. This CDR3 reads CASSPQDRAGNEQFF. DNA for the CDR3: TGTGCCAGCAGCCCCCAGGACAGGGCTGGCAATGAGCAGTTCTTC.

This clonotype was observed at least ten times. The chain joins TRBV20-1 to TRBJ2-5; 7 bases are shared with TRBD1. The CDR3 runs 14 residues. Germline V gene sequence: CDR1 DFQATT, CDR2 SNEGSKA (reference sequence). V lost 3 bases and J lost 5; bases outside the gene matches: 9. CDR3 nucleotide sequence: TGCAGTGCTAGCCCCACAGGGGTAGGCGAGACCCAGTACTTC. Residues: CSASPTGVGETQYF.

A few counts support this clonotype. V usage is TRBV20-1 and J usage is TRBJ2-5, with a possible D match to TRBD2 (5 bases). This CDR3 has 13 amino acids. The germline CDR1 and CDR2 sequences are DFQATT and SNEGSKA (reference sequence). The V end lost 2 bases, the J end lost 5 bases, and 12 bases lay between the germline ends. The CDR3 DNA sequence: TGCAGTGCTAGATCAGGACTCCTCGAGACCCAGTACTTC. Translation gives CSARSGLLETQYF.

This clonotype appeared a few times. This chain joins TRBV4-1 and TRBJ2-1; tentative D call: TRBD1 (5 bases). The germline V gene has CDR1 MGHRA and CDR2 YSYEKL. This CDR3 has 14 residues. Trimming left V 1 base short and J 6 bases short, with 10 bases between. As DNA, the CDR3 is TGCGCCAGCAGCCAAGTCAGGGCGGCCAATGAGCAGTTCTTC. This gives the protein CASSQVRAANEQFF.

This clonotype showed up many times. The rearrangement links TRBV6-6 to TRBJ1-6, with D perhaps matching TRBD1 (6 bases). The germline gives CDR1 MNHNY, CDR2 SVGAGI (reference sequence). The V end lost 5 bases, the J end lost 9 bases, and 11 bases lay between the germline ends. This CDR3 region has 13 residues. The CDR3 DNA reads TGTGCCAGCAGTAGGACAGTGGGTTCACCCCTCCACTTT. As protein: CASSRTVGSPLHF.

The chain employs TRBV29-1 and TRBJ1-2; 10 bases are a match to TRBD1. Germline-derived CDR1 and CDR2 are SQVTM and ANQGSEA. The V gene end was trimmed by 1 base and the J gene end by 6 bases; junction bases not matched to a gene: 5. This CDR3 is 14 amino acids long. In DNA, the CDR3 is TGCAGCGTTGAAGGGGACAGGGGCCGGAATGGCTACACCTTC. It codes for CSVEGDRGRNGYTF.

This clonotype was seen repeatedly, ten times or more. This chain links TRBV20-1 with TRBJ2-7; 7 nucleotides match TRBD2. Germline V lookup: CDR1 DFQATT, CDR2 SNEGSKA (reference sequence). This CDR3 is built from 14 residues. Germline trimming cut 3 bases from V and 2 bases from J; bases unmatched to any gene: 7. CDR3 DNA sequence: TGCAGTGCTAGTGCACTAGCGAAAACCTACGAGCAGTACTTC. This encodes CSASALAKTYEQYF.

This clonotype turned up a few times. The chain uses TRBV3-1 and TRBJ1-1, with D perhaps matching TRBD1 (5 bases). V shed 2 bases and J shed 1 base, with 5 bases lying between them. From germline, CDR1 is LGHDT and CDR2 YNNKEL (reference sequence). This CDR3 contains 13 residues. The chain's CDR3 is CASSQTGNTEAFF. CDR3 coding DNA: TGTGCCAGCAGCCAAACAGGGAACACTGAAGCTTTCTTT.

In its sample, this clonotype was seen once. The rearrangement links TRBV28 to TRBJ2-7; the D is unclear. The V gene's germline CDR1 is MDHEN and CDR2 SYDVKM. The CDR3 is 12 residues long. V dropped 5 bases and J dropped 3 bases, with 8 bases sitting between them. CDR3 nucleotide sequence: TGTGCCAGCAGTCAGGCATTCTACGAGCAGTACTTC. It encodes CASSQAFYEQYF.

The CDR3 DNA reads as TGTGCCTGGAGCGCAGGGAGCTATGGCTACACCTTC. Translating it yields CAWSAGSYGYTF. The rearrangement uses TRBV30 and TRBJ1-2; a weak D match, TRBD1 (5 bases). CDR1 GTSNPN and CDR2 SVGIG come from the germline V gene (reference sequence). The CDR3 consists of 12 residues. The V and J ends lost 3 bases and 4 bases respectively, with 9 bases between them.

The sample holds many counts of this clonotype. CDR3 nucleotide sequence: TGCAGTACAAGGGGAGCGGGAGGGCCCCATGAGCAGTTCTTC. Residues: CSTRGAGGPHEQFF. The genes are TRBV20-1 and TRBJ2-1; 10 nucleotides align to TRBD2. V lost 8 bases and J lost 8; bases outside the gene matches: 12. CDR1 and CDR2 (germline): DFQATT, SNEGSKA (reference sequence). The CDR3 loop spans 14 amino acids.

Of note for this clonotype: At one boundary the junction diverges from the germline segment, which might be a read error. The chain combines TRBV7-2 with TRBJ2-3; TRBD2 matches 8 bases. The CDR3 is 12 amino acids. CDR1 is SGHTA, CDR2 FQGNSA, per germline. The CDR3 sequence: CASSFPGGPGNF. As DNA, the CDR3 is TGTGCCAGCAGCTTCCCGGGAGGGCCGGGAAATTTT. Combining the CDR3 with reference TRBV7-2 and TRBJ2-3 gives the whole variable domain GAGVSQSPSNKVTEKGKDVELRCDPISGHTALYWYRQSLGQGLEFLIYFQGNSAPDKSGLPSDRFSAERTGGSVSTLTIQRTQQEDSAVYLCASSFPGGPGNFGPGTRLTVL.

This clonotype was detected ten times or more. The chain employs TRBV7-9 and TRBJ2-1, with D possibly matching TRBD2 (5 bases). This CDR3 spans 13 amino acids. V was trimmed by 6 bases and J by 5 bases, leaving 11 bases between them. CDR1 and CDR2 (germline): SEHNR, FQNEAQ (reference sequence). The DNA of the CDR3 is TGTGCCAGCAGACCTAGCTATGACAATGAGCAGTTCTTC. Amino acid sequence: CASRPSYDNEQFF.

The chain joins TRBV5-1 to TRBJ2-5; 7 bases match TRBD2. CDR1 and CDR2 (germline): SGHRS, YFSETQ. Losses at the gene ends were 6 bases for V and 4 bases for J; bases not matched to a gene: 6. The CDR3 has 13 residues. Here the CDR3 DNA reads TGCGCCAGCACCATACCGGGGGGAGAGACCCAGTACTTC. It is translated as CASTIPGGETQYF.

This clonotype was seen repeatedly, ten times or more. This sequence joins TRBV12-3 or TRBV12-4 and TRBJ2-1; 7 nucleotides align to TRBD2. The CDR3 runs to 20 residues. V lost 2 bases and J lost 0; bases outside the gene matches: 16. CDR3 sequence: CASSLRSRFWLADSYNEQFF. In DNA form, the CDR3 reads TGTGCCAGCAGTTTAAGGTCCCGGTTTTGGCTAGCGGACTCCTACAATGAGCAGTTCTTC.

J is TRBJ1-1 and V is TRBV6-4; 7 nucleotides agree with TRBD1. The germline CDR1 and CDR2 sequences are MRHNA and SNTAGT. The CDR3 runs 14 residues. V trimming: 0 bases; J trimming: 4 bases; junction bases outside the gene matches: 2. The CDR3 DNA follows: TGTGCCAGCAGTGACTCAGGGGACAGCACTGAAGCTTTCTTT. This encodes CASSDSGDSTEAFF.

The chain combines TRBV6-1 with TRBJ2-7; D unclear. CDR3 size: 14 residues. CDR1 is MNHNS, CDR2 SASEGT, per germline. The V and J ends lost 1 base and 3 bases respectively, with 10 bases between them. CDR3 bases: TGTGCCAGCAGTGAAGTACGCAGGAGCTACGAGCAGTACTTC. Translated, it gives CASSEVRRSYEQYF.

The table lists this clonotype with many counts. This chain uses TRBV5-1 with TRBJ2-5; weak D call: TRBD2 (6 bases). There are 15 residues in the CDR3. Trimming cost V 1 base and J 5 bases, with 15 bases left between them. The germline V gene encodes CDR1 SGHRS and CDR2 YFSETQ. The DNA for the CDR3 is TGCGCCAGCAGCTTGTCGGACACCAGCGGGGAGACCCAGTACTTC. Amino acids: CASSLSDTSGETQYF.

There are a few counts of this clonotype. The chain joins TRBV9 to TRBJ2-3, with 9 bases matching TRBD2. Germline assignment: CDR1 SGDLS and CDR2 YYNGEE. The CDR3 extends over 16 amino acids. V lost 2 bases, J lost 1 base, and 5 bases stayed unmatched. The CDR3 DNA reads as TGTGCCAGCAGCGTCGAACGGACTAGCGGCACAGATACGCAGTATTTT. It encodes CASSVERTSGTDTQYF.

This chain uses TRBV5-5 with TRBJ2-5, with D possibly TRBD1 on 5 matching bases. In germline, CDR1 is SGHKS, CDR2 YYEKEE (reference sequence). The CDR3 length is 15 residues. The V and J ends lost 2 bases and 2 bases respectively, with 13 bases between them. CDR3 in amino acids: CASSLGRVTQETQYF. The CDR3 DNA sequence: TGTGCCAGCAGCTTAGGCAGGGTAACACAAGAGACCCAGTACTTC.

The CDR3 reads CSAPGGRVNSPLHF. The DNA of the CDR3 is TGCAGTGCCCCGGGGGGAAGGGTAAATTCACCCCTCCACTTT. The rearrangement joins TRBV20-1 to TRBJ1-6, with a tentative D call TRBD1 (5 bases). Trimming cost V 6 bases and J 7 bases, with 16 bases left between them. The CDR3 is 14 amino acids. CDR1 is DFQATT, CDR2 SNEGSKA, per germline (reference sequence).

This clonotype was counted between two and nine times. The genes are TRBV29-1 and TRBJ2-7; D is possibly TRBD1 or TRBD2 (6 bases each). CDR1 SQVTM and CDR2 ANQGSEA come from the germline V gene. The germline V and J ends were trimmed by 0 bases and 1 base, with 10 bases remaining between them. CDR3 length: 14 amino acids. Here the CDR3 reads CSVEEGAGSYEQYF. The CDR3 DNA reads as TGCAGCGTTGAAGAGGGGGCGGGATCCTACGAGCAGTACTTC.

Ten or more counts support this clonotype. The chain joins TRBV20-1 to TRBJ2-5; D not resolved. Between the trimmed V and J ends, which lost 3 bases and 5 bases, there was a span of 16 bases. The CDR3 is 14 residues long. The V gene's germline CDR1 is DFQATT and CDR2 SNEGSKA (reference sequence). CDR3 protein: CSASFGRRMETQYF. CDR3 DNA: TGCAGTGCTAGTTTTGGCCGGAGAATGGAGACCCAGTACTTC.

This clonotype was observed at least ten times. V usage is TRBV5-1 and J usage is TRBJ2-5; D call uncertain. The germline CDR1 and CDR2 sequences are SGHRS and YFSETQ. The germline V and J ends were trimmed by 2 bases and 3 bases, with 8 bases remaining between them. The CDR3 length is 13 residues. CDR3 nucleotides: TGCGCCAGCAGCTTCTCCCAGAAAGAGACCCAGTACTTC. The encoded protein is CASSFSQKETQYF.